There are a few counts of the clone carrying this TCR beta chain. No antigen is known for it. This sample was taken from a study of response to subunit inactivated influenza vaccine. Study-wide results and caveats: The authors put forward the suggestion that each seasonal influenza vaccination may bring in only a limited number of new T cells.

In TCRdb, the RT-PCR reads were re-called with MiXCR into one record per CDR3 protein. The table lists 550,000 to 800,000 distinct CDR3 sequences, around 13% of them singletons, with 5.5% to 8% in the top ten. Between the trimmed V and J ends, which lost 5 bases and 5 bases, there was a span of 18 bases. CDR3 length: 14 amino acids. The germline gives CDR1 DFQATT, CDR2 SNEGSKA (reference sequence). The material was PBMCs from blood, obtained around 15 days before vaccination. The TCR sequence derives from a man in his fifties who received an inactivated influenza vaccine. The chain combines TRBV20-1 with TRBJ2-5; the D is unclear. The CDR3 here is CSAYFWEPGETQYF. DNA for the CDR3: TGCAGTGCTTATTTCTGGGAACCAGGCGAGACCCAGTACTTC.